These 17 T cell receptor beta chains were sequenced from one sample in a study of T cells after yellow fever vaccination. TCRdb re-derived calls from the 5' RACE reads in MiXCR, one entry per CDR3 protein. The sample has around 530,000 distinct CDR3 sequences; around 16% are singletons. The input for sequencing was PBMCs, taken about 5 days after the first yellow fever vaccination. These receptors were obtained from a man between 18 and 35 years old who received the YFV17D yellow fever vaccine.

This clonotype came up a few times. V and J are TRBV7-9 and TRBJ2-7; 11 bases match TRBD1. The germline V gene encodes CDR1 SEHNR and CDR2 FQNEAQ (reference sequence). The CDR3 runs 16 residues. V gave up 5 bases and J gave up 5 bases; unmatched junction bases: 11. Here the CDR3 reads CASSTGDRGTRDEQYV. The DNA for the CDR3 is TGTGCCAGCAGCACAGGGGACAGGGGGACTCGGGACGAGCAGTACGTC.

The rearrangement joins TRBV27 to TRBJ1-2; TRBD1 matches at 7 bases. This CDR3 comprises 14 residues. CDR1 is MNHEY and CDR2 is SMNVEV in the germline V gene (reference sequence). The ends lost 1 base at V and 4 bases at J; junction bases unmatched: 3. CDR3 protein: CASSLWAGGYGYTF. For the CDR3, the DNA is TGTGCCAGCAGTTTATGGGCAGGGGGCTATGGCTACACCTTC.

The CDR3 sequence: CASSQGSGRSYNEQFF. CDR3 sequence (DNA): TGCGCCAGCAGCCAAGGGTCGGGCAGAAGCTACAATGAGCAGTTCTTC. The chain links TRBV4-1 to TRBJ2-1; unclear D gene. CDR1 is MGHRA and CDR2 is YSYEKL in the germline V gene. This CDR3 is 16 amino acids long. Trimming left V 1 base short and J 3 bases short, with 13 bases between.

The V and J genes are TRBV12-3 or TRBV12-4 and TRBJ1-1, with D perhaps TRBD1 (5 bases). The CDR3 consists of 13 residues. Between the trimmed V and J ends, which lost 2 bases and 9 bases, there was a span of 13 bases. In DNA, the CDR3 is TGTGCCAGCAGTTTAACGTCAGGGTTGAAAGCTTTCTTT. Its protein product is CASSLTSGLKAFF.

The rearrangement links TRBV15 to TRBJ2-7; D could derive from TRBD1 or TRBD2 (5 bases each). This CDR3 is built from 15 residues. V lost 0 bases to trimming and J lost 5 bases, with 14 bases between them. Germline CDR1 reads LNHNV; CDR2 reads YYDKDF (reference sequence). The CDR3 coding sequence is TGTGCCACCAGCAGAGATCGGTGGGGGTACGACGAGCAGTACTTC. Translated: CATSRDRWGYDEQYF.

A few counts support this clonotype. The chain is built from TRBV20-1 and TRBJ2-1, with 10 bases matching TRBD2. V was pared by 4 bases and J by 9 bases, with 9 bases of the junction left unmatched. CDR1 is DFQATT and CDR2 is SNEGSKA in the germline V gene (reference sequence). The CDR3 covers 14 residues. The CDR3 here is CSAISGGPRAEQFF. In nucleotides, the CDR3 is TGCAGTGCTATTAGCGGGGGGCCCCGCGCTGAGCAGTTCTTC.

A single count supports this clonotype. The chain uses TRBV5-6 and TRBJ1-1; no clear D. The length of the CDR3 is 12 residues. Germline loops: CDR1 SGHDT, CDR2 YYEEEE. Trimming removed 4 bases from V and 4 bases from J, with 8 bases in between. The CDR3 nucleotides read TGTGCCAGCAGCCAGGCCCCCACTGAAGCTTTCTTT. This codes for CASSQAPTEAFF.

The chain joins TRBV5-5 to TRBJ2-5, with a tentative D call TRBD2 (6 bases). The CDR3 runs 16 residues. V lost 1 base, J lost 0 bases, and 13 bases lay in between. Germline lookup yields CDR1 SGHKS and CDR2 YYEKEE (reference sequence). Written as DNA, the CDR3 is TGTGCCAGCAGCTTGAATGCGGGGCAGTACCAAGAGACCCAGTACTTC. Residues: CASSLNAGQYQETQYF.

This clonotype was recorded many times. The V gene is TRBV7-2, the J gene TRBJ1-1; TRBD1 is a possible D gene (6 bases). Germline V gene sequence: CDR1 SGHTA, CDR2 FQGNSA. There are 14 residues in the CDR3. V was shortened by 6 bases and J by 4 bases, with 15 bases between the two germline ends. The CDR3, as DNA: TGTGCCAGCAGTTTCAGGGGTTCGGGCACTGAAGCTTTCTTT. This codes for CASSFRGSGTEAFF.

This chain connects TRBV5-1 to TRBJ1-1; weak D call: TRBD1 (5 bases). CDR3 size: 13 residues. Germline V gene lookup returns CDR1 SGHRS and CDR2 YFSETQ. With 5 bases removed from V and 1 base from J, the gap between germline ends came to 9 bases. The CDR3 protein is CASRTAKNTEAFF. CDR3 nucleotide sequence: TGCGCCAGCAGGACAGCTAAGAACACTGAAGCTTTCTTT.

This rearrangement joins TRBV7-9 to TRBJ2-3; 9 bases line up with TRBD1. Trimming cost V 4 bases and J 2 bases; bases outside gene matches: 10. The CDR3 has 17 residues. Germline V gives CDR1 SEHNR, CDR2 FQNEAQ (reference sequence). CDR3 in DNA: TGTGCCAGCAGCTCCTCCGGGACAGGGTGGAACACAGATACGCAGTATTTT. It yields the protein CASSSSGTGWNTDTQYF.

This sequence joins TRBV6-5 and TRBJ2-5; 9 bases align to TRBD2. Germline trimming cut 4 bases from V and 5 bases from J; bases unmatched to any gene: 11. The CDR3 has 16 amino acids. Per the germline V gene, CDR1 is MNHEY and CDR2 is SVGAGI. The DNA for the CDR3 is TGTGCCAGCAGTTGGCTCCAAGCGGGGGGTGCGGAGACCCAGTACTTC. This gives the protein CASSWLQAGGAETQYF.

The chain uses TRBV6-1 and TRBJ2-7; D is uncertain. The CDR3 sequence is 13 residues long. Germline V gives CDR1 MNHNS, CDR2 SASEGT. The V end lost 6 bases, the J end lost 5 bases, and 14 bases lay between the germline ends. CDR3 protein: CASRKPASDEQYV. The CDR3 region has the DNA TGTGCCAGCAGGAAACCAGCCTCGGACGAGCAGTACGTC.

This clonotype was seen more than once but under ten times. The J gene is TRBJ1-5, the V gene TRBV6-6, with D possibly matching TRBD1 (5 bases). Germline values: CDR1 MNHNY, CDR2 SVGAGI (reference sequence). V lost 7 bases to trimming and J lost 7 bases, with 11 bases between them. The CDR3 loop spans 12 amino acids. The DNA for the CDR3 is TGTGCCAGCACCTTCGGGGACCAGCCCCAGCATTTT. This gives the protein CASTFGDQPQHF.

A few counts support this clonotype. The rearrangement uses TRBV4-2 and TRBJ2-7; 9 bases are shared with TRBD1. After removal of 1 base from V and 7 bases from J, the junction contained 11 bases not matched to a gene. This CDR3 is built from 16 residues. Germline CDR1 LGHNA, CDR2 YNFKEQ. As DNA, the CDR3 is TGTGCCAGCAGCCAAGGGCCCGAACAGGGGGCTGGGGAGCAGTACTTC. As protein: CASSQGPEQGAGEQYF.

This clonotype was picked up a small number of times. The chain is built from TRBV6-1 and TRBJ1-5, with D possibly TRBD1 on 5 matching bases. CDR1 and CDR2 from the germline V gene are MNHNS and SASEGT. V lost 7 bases, J lost 8 bases, and 21 bases lay in between. This CDR3 is built from 15 residues. CDR3 sequence reads: CASTITGPGREPQHF. DNA of the CDR3: TGTGCCAGCACTATAACGGGACCAGGCAGGGAGCCCCAGCATTTT.

V and J are TRBV9 and TRBJ2-1; 8 nucleotides align to TRBD1. Germline V gene sequence: CDR1 SGDLS, CDR2 YYNGEE. Trimming cost V 0 bases and J 1 base; bases outside gene matches: 3. The CDR3 is 16 amino acids. CDR3 sequence: CASSVGRGLSYNEQFF. The DNA of the CDR3 is TGTGCCAGCAGCGTAGGCAGGGGGCTTTCCTACAATGAGCAGTTCTTC. The full variable domain, with the rest looked up from reference TRBV9 and TRBJ2-1, is DSGVTQTPKHLITATGQRVTLRCSPRSGDLSVYWYQQSLDQGLQFLIQYYNGEERAKGNILERFSAQQFPDLHSELNLSSLELGDSALYFCASSVGRGLSYNEQFFGPGTRLTVL.